These 22 T cell receptor beta chains were sequenced from one sample in a study of cytomegalovirus exposure and HLA in healthy donors. The PCR contained 60 Vbeta and 13 Jbeta primers. The repertoire was sequenced with immunoSEQ multiplex PCR; TCRdb's copy has only in-frame clones and lacks some. This table holds around 120,000 clones, about 80% found once. Sequenced input: PBMCs. These receptors all come from a young man in good health and CMV-seronegative.

The rearrangement links TRBV10-3 to TRBJ2-7, with 9 bases fitting TRBD1. The CDR3 runs 14 residues. The germline V gene has CDR1 ENHRY and CDR2 SYGVKD. V lost 10 bases and J lost 3; bases outside the gene matches: 10. CDR3 in DNA: TGTGCCACCGGGCGGGACAGGGTGATCTACGAGCAGTACTTC. Its translation: CATGRDRVIYEQYF.

This clone was seen once. This chain links TRBV9 with TRBJ2-1, with D unresolved. Germline lookup yields CDR1 SGDLS and CDR2 YYNGEE. The CDR3 is made up of 15 amino acids. The V gene lost 2 bases and the J gene lost 3 bases, with 12 bases spanning the gap. Here the CDR3 DNA reads TGTGCCAGCAGCGTGAGGCCCCGGAACTACAATGAGCAGTTCTTC. It translates to CASSVRPRNYNEQFF.

The chain couples TRBV5-5 to TRBJ1-1; D remains ambiguous. CDR3 size: 15 residues. V lost 6 bases, J lost 1 base, and 16 bases lay in between. The germline V gene has CDR1 SGHKS and CDR2 YYEKEE (reference sequence). This CDR3 reads CASTKTGFPNTEAFF. The CDR3 DNA sequence: TGTGCCAGCACCAAAACGGGGTTCCCGAACACTGAAGCTTTCTTT.

This sequence joins TRBV7-9 and TRBJ1-4, with D unclear. The germline V gene encodes CDR1 SEHNR and CDR2 FQNEAQ (reference sequence). The CDR3 extends over 16 amino acids. V was clipped by 1 base and J by 0 bases, with 9 bases between them. Here the CDR3 reads CASSLGQDATNEKLFF. The CDR3 DNA reads as TGTGCCAGCAGCTTAGGCCAGGATGCAACTAATGAAAAACTGTTTTTT.

The V and J genes are TRBV4-3 and TRBJ2-3, with 8 bases that match TRBD1. CDR3 length: 15 amino acids. V lost 3 bases, J lost 2 bases, and 4 bases stayed unmatched. Germline loops: CDR1 LGHNA, CDR2 YSLEER. CDR3 region: CASSQGQAITDTQYF. The CDR3 DNA follows: TGCGCCAGCAGCCAGGGACAGGCCATCACAGATACGCAGTATTTT.

This chain uses TRBV7-2 with TRBJ2-7; D unresolved. V shed 4 bases and J shed 7 bases, with 11 bases lying between them. Germline loops: CDR1 SGHTA, CDR2 FQGNSA. This CDR3 comprises 12 residues. The CDR3 here is CASSSLTWEQYF. The CDR3 DNA sequence: TGTGCCAGCAGCTCTCTTACTTGGGAGCAGTACTTC. The variable domain in full, completed from reference TRBV7-2 and TRBJ2-7, reads GAGVSQSPSNKVTEKGKDVELRCDPISGHTALYWYRQSLGQGLEFLIYFQGNSAPDKSGLPSDRFSAERTGGSVSTLTIQRTQQEDSAVYLCASSSLTWEQYFGPGTRLTVT.

The chain recombines TRBV5-1 with TRBJ2-7, with 11 nucleotides matching TRBD2. The CDR3 length is 13 residues. Germline values: CDR1 SGHRS, CDR2 YFSETQ. Trimming took 5 bases from V and 6 from J; bases not matched to a gene: 4. CDR3 in DNA: TGCGCCAGCAGACTAGCGGGAGTTAGCGAGCAGTACTTC. Translation: CASRLAGVSEQYF.

In the case of this clone: A junction end diverges from the germline sequence, so it may reflect a read error. The rearrangement links TRBV7-9 to TRBJ1-1; 7 bases fit TRBD1. Germline-derived CDR1 and CDR2 are SEHNR and FQNEAQ (reference sequence). There are 12 residues in the CDR3. As DNA, the CDR3 is TGTTCCAGCAGCGGGCGCCACAGGGGAGCTTTCTTT. Translating gives CSSSGRHRGAFF. Looking up the rest from reference TRBV7-9 and TRBJ1-1 gives the full variable domain: DTGVSQNPRHKITKRGQNVTFRCDPISEHNRLYWYRQTLGQGPEFLTYFQNEAQLEKSRLLSDRFSAERPKGSFSTLEIQRTEQGDSAMYLCSSSGRHRGAFFGQGTRLTVV.

V usage is TRBV11-2 and J usage is TRBJ2-1; 11 bases align to TRBD2. Germline-derived CDR1 and CDR2 are SGHAT and FQNNGV. The CDR3 loop spans 16 amino acids. J was trimmed by 1 base and V by 8 bases; bases with no gene match: 7. CDR3 coding DNA: TGTGCCAGCTCCGGACTAGCGGGTAAATCCTACAATGAGCAGTTCTTC. Its translation: CASSGLAGKSYNEQFF.

The chain joins TRBV5-1 to TRBJ1-3; 7 bases match TRBD1. The V segment lost 0 bases and the J segment 3 bases; nucleotides outside the gene matches: 9. The CDR3 is made up of 17 amino acids. Germline V gives CDR1 SGHRS, CDR2 YFSETQ. The CDR3 DNA reads TGCGCCAGCAGCTTGGGTTCGGCGGACAGGATTGGAAACACCATATATTTT. Protein product: CASSLGSADRIGNTIYF. Together with reference TRBV5-1 and TRBJ1-3, the CDR3 gives the full variable domain: KAGVTQTPRYLIKTRGQQVTLSCSPISGHRSVSWYQQTPGQGLQFLFEYFSETQRNKGNFPGRFSGRQFSNSRSEMNVSTLELGDSALYLCASSLGSADRIGNTIYFGEGSWLTVV.

The chain couples TRBV6-4 to TRBJ2-3; TRBD1 matches at 9 bases. Looked up from germline, CDR1 is MRHNA and CDR2 is SNTAGT. This CDR3 is 15 amino acids long. V was clipped by 4 bases and J by 4 bases; unmatched bases: 6. Here the CDR3 reads CASSVSGQGPDTQYF. The CDR3 region has the DNA TGTGCCAGCAGTGTTTCGGGACAGGGACCAGATACGCAGTATTTT.

The rearrangement links TRBV5-6 to TRBJ1-2; TRBD1 might be the D (5 bases). This CDR3 comprises 14 residues. The germline V gene has CDR1 SGHDT and CDR2 YYEEEE. V lost 4 bases and J lost 6, with 16 bases in between. CDR3 residues: CASSPQGSEHGYTF. CDR3 DNA: TGTGCCAGCAGCCCCCAGGGCAGCGAGCATGGCTACACCTTC.

The rearrangement links TRBV27 to TRBJ2-3; 9 bases are shared with TRBD2. Per the germline V gene, CDR1 is MNHEY and CDR2 is SMNVEV (reference sequence). The CDR3 is 15 amino acids. V shed 2 bases, J shed 6 bases, and the junction held 6 bases outside the gene matches. CDR3 sequence (DNA): TGTGCCAGCAGTTTAGGTGGGACTAGCATCGATACGCAGTATTTT. Translated: CASSLGGTSIDTQYF.

The chain is built from TRBV19 and TRBJ1-2; 8 bases fit TRBD1. The CDR3 extends over 16 amino acids. After removal of 5 bases from V and 4 bases from J, the junction contained 12 bases not matched to a gene. The germline V gene encodes CDR1 LNHDA and CDR2 SQIVND (reference sequence). The CDR3 DNA sequence: TGTGCCAGTAGTGGACCGACAGGGGAAAGGGGCTATGGCTACACCTTC. This gives the protein CASSGPTGERGYGYTF.

This clone has a single count. The chain joins TRBV14 to TRBJ2-7, with 14 nucleotides matching TRBD2. Looked up from germline, CDR1 is SGHDN and CDR2 is FVKESK. This CDR3 contains 17 residues. V shed 3 bases and J 1 base; nucleotides not matched to a gene: 5. For the CDR3, the DNA is TGTGCCAGCAGCCAGGGACTAGCGGGAGTCGGGTCCTACGAGCAGTACTTC. Translation gives CASSQGLAGVGSYEQYF. The full variable domain, with the rest looked up from reference TRBV14 and TRBJ2-7, is EAGVTQFPSHSVIEKGQTVTLRCDPISGHDNLYWYRRVMGKEIKFLLHFVKESKQDESGMPNNRFLAERTGGTYSTLKVQPAELEDSGVYFCASSQGLAGVGSYEQYFGPGTRLTVT.

The rearrangement joins TRBV9 to TRBJ2-2; weak D call: TRBD2 (5 bases). Germline assignment: CDR1 SGDLS and CDR2 YYNGEE. The CDR3 spans 14 residues. V was pared by 3 bases and J by 6 bases, with 12 bases between. CDR3 sequence reads: CASSAGGAAGELFF. CDR3 nucleotides: TGTGCCAGCAGCGCAGGTGGAGCGGCCGGGGAGCTGTTTTTT.

Here the CDR3 DNA reads TGTGCCAGCAGTTACACCGGGAACTATGGCTACACCTTC. The encoded protein is CASSYTGNYGYTF. This chain links TRBV6-5 with TRBJ1-2; D unresolved. CDR1 and CDR2 (germline): MNHEY, SVGAGI. V lost 2 bases to trimming and J lost 2 bases, with 6 bases between them. The CDR3 is 13 residues long.

V and J are TRBV10-1 and TRBJ2-1; 12 bases map to TRBD2. Trimming cost V 3 bases and J 9 bases; bases outside gene matches: 6. CDR3 size: 15 residues. Germline lookup yields CDR1 WNHNN and CDR2 SYGVQD (reference sequence). CDR3 in amino acids: CASSESSGREGEQFF. In DNA, the CDR3 is TGCGCCAGCAGTGAATCTAGCGGGAGGGAGGGTGAGCAGTTCTTC.

The V gene is TRBV5-1, the J gene TRBJ2-3; 10 bases agree with TRBD2. The V segment lost 4 bases and the J segment 3 bases; nucleotides outside the gene matches: 2. Germline V gene data show CDR1 as SGHRS and CDR2 as YFSETQ. There are 14 residues in the CDR3. The CDR3 coding sequence is TGCGCCAGCAGCCCGGGACTAGCGACAGATACGCAGTATTTT. Translated, it gives CASSPGLATDTQYF.

There are a few counts of this clone. The sample holds other DNA sequences that translate to the same CDR3. V usage is TRBV7-9 and J usage is TRBJ1-5; D perhaps matches TRBD1 (5 bases). The V end lost 1 base, the J end lost 1 base, and 8 bases lay between the germline ends. Germline loops: CDR1 SEHNR, CDR2 FQNEAQ (reference sequence). CDR3 length equals 15 residues. The CDR3 reads CASSLGQSSNQPQHF. DNA for the CDR3: TGTGCCAGCAGCTTAGGACAGAGCAGCAATCAGCCCCAGCATTTT.

The rearrangement uses TRBV27 and TRBJ1-4, with D possibly matching TRBD1 (5 bases). The CDR3 covers 14 residues. The germline V gene has CDR1 MNHEY and CDR2 SMNVEV (reference sequence). V shed 6 bases and J shed 10 bases, with 18 bases lying between them. CDR3 DNA: TGTGCCAGCAGCCAACGGAGCTCCGGGGGAAAACTGTTTTTT. Translation gives CASSQRSSGGKLFF. Variable domain in full (rest from reference TRBV27 and TRBJ1-4): EAQVTQNPRYLITVTGKKLTVTCSQNMNHEYMSWYRQDPGLGLRQIYYSMNVEVTDKGDVPEGYKVSRKEKRNFPLILESPSPNQTSLYFCASSQRSSGGKLFFGSGTQLSVL.

The chain links TRBV9 to TRBJ2-3; D is perhaps TRBD2 (6 bases). Trimming cost V 4 bases and J 2 bases, with 17 bases left between them. CDR1 is SGDLS and CDR2 is YYNGEE in the germline V gene. This CDR3 has 16 amino acids. The CDR3 spells CASSSQPGLTTDTQYF. The CDR3 DNA sequence: TGTGCCAGCAGCTCCCAGCCGGGACTGACCACAGATACGCAGTATTTT.